Listed here are 24 T cell receptor beta chains from one sample, sequenced in a study of blood T cell repertoires in COVID-19. Sequencing used immunoSEQ multiplex PCR; TCRdb keeps in-frame clones, though not all of them. This table holds around 140,000 clones, more than 85% found once. Source material: peripheral blood. These receptors originate from a man aged 45-60 years with active or convalescent COVID-19.

The chain is built from TRBV5-4 and TRBJ2-7; TRBD2 matches 14 bases. J was trimmed by 0 bases and V by 4 bases; bases with no gene match: 6. The CDR3 spans 17 residues. CDR1 is SGHNT and CDR2 is YYREEE in the germline V gene (reference sequence). The CDR3 region is CASSRGLAGASSYEQYF. The CDR3 region has the DNA TGTGCCAGCAGCAGGGGACTAGCGGGAGCGAGCTCCTACGAGCAGTACTTC.

The genes are TRBV2 and TRBJ2-1; 12 bases are shared with TRBD2. J lost 3 bases, V lost 7 bases, and 10 bases had no gene match. Per the germline V gene, CDR1 is SNHLY and CDR2 is FYNNEI. The CDR3 covers 17 residues. The CDR3 nucleotides are TGTGCCAGCAAAAGGTCAGGACTAGCGGGGTACTACAATGAGCAGTTCTTC. Translating gives CASKRSGLAGYYNEQFF.

This clone has just one count. The rearrangement joins TRBV28 to TRBJ2-6; a weak D match, TRBD1 (5 bases). The germline gives CDR1 MDHEN, CDR2 SYDVKM. The CDR3 contains 21 residues. V lost 6 bases and J lost 0, with 27 bases in between. CDR3 residues: CASSSPPMTASLYSGANVLTF. The CDR3 nucleotides are TGTGCCAGCAGCTCCCCTCCAATGACAGCGAGCCTCTACTCTGGGGCCAACGTCCTGACTTTC.

The V and J genes are TRBV9 and TRBJ2-1, with TRBD1 identical over 8 bases. Unmatched junction bases numbered 7, after V lost 2 bases and J lost 0 bases. CDR3 length: 17 amino acids. Germline V gives CDR1 SGDLS, CDR2 YYNGEE. Here the CDR3 DNA reads TGTGCCAGCAGCGTCCGGGACAGGAAGAGCTCCTACAATGAGCAGTTCTTC. The encoded protein is CASSVRDRKSSYNEQFF. Using reference TRBV9 and TRBJ2-1 for the parts outside the CDR3, the full variable domain is DSGVTQTPKHLITATGQRVTLRCSPRSGDLSVYWYQQSLDQGLQFLIQYYNGEERAKGNILERFSAQQFPDLHSELNLSSLELGDSALYFCASSVRDRKSSYNEQFFGPGTRLTVL.

This chain uses TRBV28 with TRBJ2-3; no definite D call. The germline V gene has CDR1 MDHEN and CDR2 SYDVKM. This CDR3 is 13 amino acids long. Trimming left V 5 bases short and J 2 bases short, with 8 bases between. The CDR3 DNA is TGTGCCAGCAGTCCCCAGTCCACAGATACGCAGTATTTT. As protein: CASSPQSTDTQYF. Together with reference TRBV28 and TRBJ2-3, the CDR3 gives the full variable domain: DVKVTQSSRYLVKRTGEKVFLECVQDMDHENMFWYRQDPGLGLRLIYFSYDVKMKEKGDIPEGYSVSREKKERFSLILESASTNQTSMYLCASSPQSTDTQYFGPGTRLTVL.

As to this clone: A read error may produce the germline difference seen at one junction end. The chain joins TRBV7-9 to TRBJ2-7; TRBD1 matches 7 bases. Germline lookup yields CDR1 SEHNR and CDR2 FQNEAQ (reference sequence). The CDR3 spans 12 residues. The CDR3 bases are TGTGCCAGCAGCTTGCTAGACAGGGAATTTATATTC. As protein: CASSLLDREFIF.

The genes are TRBV3-1 (or the pseudogene TRBV3-2) and TRBJ1-6; D unresolved. Looked up from germline, CDR1 is LGHDT and CDR2 is YNNKEL (reference sequence). The CDR3 runs 11 residues. Trimming took 11 bases from V and 10 from J, leaving 12 bases between them. The CDR3 coding sequence is TGTGCCCCGATATCACAATCACCCCTCCACTTT. This sequence encodes CAPISQSPLHF.

The V call is TRBV10-3, the J call TRBJ1-1; D remains unclear. Germline lookup yields CDR1 ENHRY and CDR2 SYGVKD. The CDR3 covers 15 residues. V dropped 2 bases and J dropped 4 bases, with 14 bases sitting between them. The CDR3 DNA reads as TGTGCCATCAGTGAGGGCTCCGGGGTTGGCACTGAAGCTTTCTTT. It is translated as CAISEGSGVGTEAFF.

The CDR3 nucleotides are TGCGCCAGCAGCCAACTCCTCGAGGCGGGCGAAAAACTGTTTTTT. This codes for CASSQLLEAGEKLFF. The chain recombines TRBV4-3 with TRBJ1-4; D call uncertain. Germline-derived CDR1 and CDR2 are LGHNA and YSLEER. The V gene lost 2 bases and the J gene lost 8 bases, with 15 bases spanning the gap. This CDR3 comprises 15 residues.

This clone was seen only once. The rearrangement joins TRBV19 to TRBJ1-5; D may be TRBD1 (5 bases). Germline CDR1 reads LNHDA; CDR2 reads SQIVND (reference sequence). The CDR3 runs 16 residues. Trimming pared 3 bases from V and 4 bases from J, leaving 16 bases between. The CDR3 nucleotides are TGTGCCAGTAGTATTAGGCAGGGAAGTCCGAATCAGCCCCAGCATTTT. Its protein is CASSIRQGSPNQPQHF.

The CDR3: CATSRDRADLGSPLHF. As DNA, the CDR3 is TGTGCCACCAGCCGGGACAGGGCCGATCTTGGTTCACCCCTCCACTTT. The rearrangement links TRBV15 to TRBJ1-6, with 9 nucleotides matching TRBD1. This CDR3 has 16 amino acids. After removal of 5 bases from V and 9 bases from J, the junction contained 11 bases not matched to a gene. Germline V gives CDR1 LNHNV, CDR2 YYDKDF (reference sequence). Supplemented by reference TRBV15 and TRBJ1-6, the full variable domain reads DAMVIQNPRYQVTQFGKPVTLSCSQTLNHNVMYWYQQKSSQAPKLLFHYYDKDFNNEADTPDNFQSRRPNTSFCFLDIRSPGLGDTAMYLCATSRDRADLGSPLHFGNGTRLTVT.

CDR3: CASGINGQNKNIQYF. Here the CDR3 DNA reads TGCGCCAGCGGGATCAACGGACAGAACAAAAACATTCAGTACTTC. V and J are TRBV5-1 and TRBJ2-4, with D possibly TRBD1 on 6 matching bases. The CDR3 spans 15 residues. V was pared by 7 bases and J by 3 bases, with 17 bases between. Germline-derived CDR1 and CDR2 are SGHRS and YFSETQ.

This chain connects TRBV28 to TRBJ1-1; D remains unclear. This CDR3 contains 14 residues. Trimming removed 3 bases from V and 2 bases from J, with 10 bases in between. Germline V lookup: CDR1 MDHEN, CDR2 SYDVKM. The CDR3 spells CASSLVGLNTEAFF. The CDR3 DNA follows: TGTGCCAGCAGTTTGGTAGGACTAAACACTGAAGCTTTCTTT.

The chain links TRBV7-2 to TRBJ1-1; 8 positions agree with TRBD1. The CDR3 is 16 amino acids. Germline lookup yields CDR1 SGHTA and CDR2 FQGNSA. V lost 1 base and J lost 6; bases outside the gene matches: 10. CDR3 bases: TGTGCCAGCAGCTTAGGGACAGGGAAAATTGCGGCTGAAGCTTTCTTT. Translating it yields CASSLGTGKIAAEAFF.

V gene TRBV29-1 combines with J gene TRBJ2-1, with D tentatively TRBD1 (6 bases). Germline V gives CDR1 SQVTM, CDR2 ANQGSEA. The V gene lost 2 bases and the J gene lost 6 bases, with 23 bases spanning the gap. The CDR3 runs 17 residues. CDR3 region: CSVEHLVGAGVRNEQFF. CDR3 coding DNA: TGCAGCGTTGAACACCTAGTAGGGGCAGGGGTCCGCAATGAGCAGTTCTTC.

The chain carries TRBV19 and TRBJ2-5, with TRBD1 matching over 9 bases. J gave up 7 bases and V 8 bases, and 5 bases lay outside the gene matches. CDR3 length equals 12 residues. CDR1 is LNHDA and CDR2 is SQIVND in the germline V gene (reference sequence). The CDR3 nucleotides are TGTGCCAGTGGGACAGGGCTCGGGACCCAGTACTTC. Protein product: CASGTGLGTQYF.

The chain combines TRBV10-3 with TRBJ2-5; 9 bases are a match to TRBD1. The V and J ends lost 0 bases and 3 bases, in that order; junction bases with no gene match: 2. This CDR3 is 15 amino acids long. CDR1 is ENHRY, CDR2 SYGVKD, per germline. CDR3 DNA sequence: TGTGCCATCAGTGAGTCGGACAGGGGAGAAGAGACCCAGTACTTC. The encoded protein is CAISESDRGEETQYF.

As DNA, the CDR3 is TGTGCCATCAGTGAGTACAGGGGGGAGACTGAAGCTTTCTTT. Translation gives CAISEYRGETEAFF. J is TRBJ1-1 and V is TRBV10-3, with 8 bases fitting TRBD1. This CDR3 has 14 amino acids. V shed 1 base and J 5 bases; nucleotides not matched to a gene: 3. Germline loops: CDR1 ENHRY, CDR2 SYGVKD.

This chain uses TRBV10-3 with TRBJ2-7; 10 bases are a match to TRBD2. The V gene end was trimmed by 4 bases and the J gene end by 3 bases; junction bases not matched to a gene: 6. Per the germline V gene, CDR1 is ENHRY and CDR2 is SYGVKD. The CDR3 totals 15 residues. CDR3 sequence reads: CAISVTSGDYYEQYF. In nucleotides, the CDR3 is TGTGCCATCAGTGTAACTAGCGGGGACTACTACGAGCAGTACTTC.

This clone was detected once. The chain recombines TRBV4-1 with TRBJ1-1; D is ambiguous. CDR1 and CDR2 from the germline V gene are MGHRA and YSYEKL. Trimming left V 4 bases short and J 5 bases short, with 14 bases between. There are 14 residues in the CDR3. In DNA, the CDR3 is TGCGCCAGCAGCCTGCGGCGGAGTGGGACTGAAGCTTTCTTT. Protein sequence: CASSLRRSGTEAFF.

The chain is built from TRBV6-5 and TRBJ2-5; TRBD2 might be the D (6 bases). In germline, CDR1 is MNHEY, CDR2 SVGAGI. This CDR3 has 13 residues. Trimming stripped 5 bases from V and 2 bases from J, with 9 bases between. CDR3: CASSRDFQETQYF. Here the CDR3 DNA reads TGTGCCAGCAGTCGGGACTTTCAAGAGACCCAGTACTTC.

As DNA, the CDR3 is TGTGCCAGCAGCTTACCGGGACAGGGAACTAATGAAAAACTGTTTTTT. This translates into CASSLPGQGTNEKLFF. The V call is TRBV28, the J call TRBJ1-4; 9 positions match TRBD1. Per germline, CDR1 MDHEN and CDR2 SYDVKM. After removal of 6 bases from V and 1 base from J, the junction contained 6 bases not matched to a gene. This CDR3 comprises 16 residues. Based on the CDR3 plus reference TRBV28 and TRBJ1-4, the full variable domain is DVKVTQSSRYLVKRTGEKVFLECVQDMDHENMFWYRQDPGLGLRLIYFSYDVKMKEKGDIPEGYSVSREKKERFSLILESASTNQTSMYLCASSLPGQGTNEKLFFGSGTQLSVL.

The chain links TRBV7-2 to TRBJ2-3; unclear D gene. Germline V gene lookup returns CDR1 SGHTA and CDR2 FQGNSA. The V gene lost 2 bases and the J gene lost 3 bases, with 12 bases spanning the gap. The CDR3 has 15 residues. Here the CDR3 DNA reads TGTGCCAGCAGCTTATTGGAGTTGGGTACAGATACGCAGTATTTT. This sequence encodes CASSLLELGTDTQYF.

This rearrangement joins TRBV30 to TRBJ1-1, with a tentative D call TRBD1 (6 bases). The length of the CDR3 is 11 residues. Looked up from germline, CDR1 is GTSNPN and CDR2 is SVGIG (reference sequence). Trimming pared 0 bases from V and 9 bases from J, leaving 8 bases between. The CDR3 DNA reads as TGTGCCTGGAGTGTACAGGGTAAAGCTTTCTTT. This translates into CAWSVQGKAFF.